This T cell receptor (beta chain) was documented in a study of blood T cell repertoires in COVID-19. Whole-study context: The United States, Italy and Spain were the sources of the acute and convalescent COVID-19 samples. PBMCs, B-cell-depleted T cells, or T cells provided the cDNA or gDNA that made up the material.

Original methodology: Estimates of nucleated cell counts were drawn from the amplification of reference gene primers. Data came from immunoSEQ multiplex PCR; TCRdb stores just in-frame clones and leaves some out. V and J calls and clone size follow that table, whereas D and trimming were derived from the DNA. This table has about 170,000 clones, more than 90% appearing once. The germline V gene encodes CDR1 SEHNR and CDR2 FQNEAQ (reference sequence). The CDR3 loop spans 17 amino acids. V lost 5 bases to trimming and J lost 9 bases; unmatched junction nucleotides: 16. Sample: peripheral blood. The chain recombines TRBV7-9 with TRBJ2-1, with 10 bases identical to TRBD1. The clonotype originates from a man between 50 and 59 years old with acute or convalescent COVID-19. The CDR3 spells CASSQPLDRGHFSEQFF. The CDR3 DNA sequence: TGTGCCAGCAGCCAACCATTAGACAGGGGGCACTTCAGTGAGCAGTTCTTC. The full variable domain, in which reference TRBV7-9 and TRBJ2-1 provide the parts outside the CDR3, is DTGVSQNPRHKITKRGQNVTFRCDPISEHNRLYWYRQTLGQGPEFLTYFQNEAQLEKSRLLSDRFSAERPKGSFSTLEIQRTEQGDSAMYLCASSQPLDRGHFSEQFFGPGTRLTVL.